The rows below give T cell receptor beta chains drawn from one sample of a study of blood T cells in healthy people across ages. TCRdb re-analysed the 5' RACE reads in MiXCR, keeping a single row per CDR3 protein. The sample has 1.8 million or so distinct CDR3 sequences, 39% seen once; the top ten hold 23%. Sequencing was carried out using blood. The receptors here all came from a human donor in good health. CDR3s include the opening cysteine and the closing phenylalanine or tryptophan. The order of the fields is J gene, D gene, V gene, clone size, CDR3 DNA, CDR3 protein. A D gene is named only where the DNA matches it firmly. Only part of the rows carry a size: once, few, many, or a class if the clone is expanded.

j_gene: TRBJ1-6; d_gene: NA; v_gene: TRBV20-1; abundance: NA; CDR3nt: TGCAGTGCTAGAGGAGAGGGGGATGCCTATAATTCACCCCTCCACTTT; CDR3aa: CSARGEGDAYNSPLHF
j_gene: TRBJ2-3; d_gene: NA; v_gene: TRBV2; abundance: NA; CDR3nt: TGTGCCAGCAGTGATGGAGGGGGGGCTTCAGATACGCAGTATTTT; CDR3aa: CASSDGGGASDTQYF
j_gene: TRBJ2-6; d_gene: NA; v_gene: TRBV4-1; abundance: NA; CDR3nt: TGCGCCAGCAGCCAAGGCAGCCACTCTGGGGCCAACGTCCTGACTTTC; CDR3aa: CASSQGSHSGANVLTF
j_gene: TRBJ1-2; d_gene: NA; v_gene: TRBV28; abundance: few; CDR3nt: TGTGCCAGCAGTCCTCCACCTAGACAGGCCCTAGGCGGCTACACCTTC; CDR3aa: CASSPPPRQALGGYTF
j_gene: TRBJ2-1; d_gene: TRBD1; v_gene: TRBV6-2/TRBV6-3; abundance: NA; CDR3nt: TGTGCCAGCAGTTCAGGGGGTTTGTATGAGCAGTTCTTC; CDR3aa: CASSSGGLYEQFF
j_gene: TRBJ2-4; d_gene: NA; v_gene: TRBV5-5; abundance: NA; CDR3nt: TGTGCCAGCAGCTTGTCTGGGGTTGGCTACGAGCTGTACTTC; CDR3aa: CASSLSGVGYELYF
j_gene: TRBJ1-1; d_gene: TRBD1; v_gene: TRBV9; abundance: NA; CDR3nt: TGTGCCAGCAGCGTGCTGGACAGGTCCCAGAGTACGAGGACTGAAGCTTTCTTT; CDR3aa: CASSVLDRSQSTRTEAFF
j_gene: TRBJ2-7; d_gene: NA; v_gene: TRBV7-9; abundance: few; CDR3nt: TGTGCCAGCAGCTTATCGGACCGGCTGGCCAGCTCCTACGAGCAGTACTTC; CDR3aa: CASSLSDRLASSYEQYF
j_gene: TRBJ2-4; d_gene: NA; v_gene: TRBV12-3/TRBV12-4; abundance: few; CDR3nt: TGTGCCAGCAGTCCCGGGTTAGTTGGGGTTCAGTACTTC; CDR3aa: CASSPGLVGVQYF
j_gene: TRBJ2-2; d_gene: NA; v_gene: TRBV6-1; abundance: NA; CDR3nt: TGTGCCAGCAGAGGTCTACAGGGAGCCGGGGAGCTGTTTTTT; CDR3aa: CASRGLQGAGELFF
j_gene: TRBJ1-6; d_gene: NA; v_gene: TRBV29-1; abundance: few; CDR3nt: TGCAGCGTTATCTCCGGGGCCGGTTCACCCCTCCACTTT; CDR3aa: CSVISGAGSPLHF
j_gene: TRBJ2-3; d_gene: NA; v_gene: TRBV6-5; abundance: NA; CDR3nt: TGTGCCAGCAGGACCACAGGCGTATACGGGGGTACGCAGTATTTT; CDR3aa: CASRTTGVYGGTQYF
j_gene: TRBJ2-5; d_gene: TRBD2; v_gene: TRBV6-2/TRBV6-3; abundance: NA; CDR3nt: TGTGCCAGCAGGAGTAGCGGGGGGGCGGAGACCCAGTACTTC; CDR3aa: CASRSSGGAETQYF